The 3 T cell receptor beta chains given below trace back to one sample, sequenced in a study of Graves' ophthalmopathy and Graves' hyperthyroidism. Amplification from RNA transcripts yielded the TCR beta CDR3 regions. The library came from an HTBI-primed first-round RT-PCR and a second-round multiplex PCR. TCRdb reprocessed the multiplex PCR reads with MiXCR, giving one entry per CDR3 protein. The table records 650,000 to 800,000 distinct CDR3 sequences, roughly two fifths of them present only once. Material: peripheral blood. The receptors were gathered from an adult man with Graves' ophthalmopathy.

The table lists this clonotype with a few counts. This chain uses TRBV20-1 with TRBJ2-7; 15 nucleotides agree with TRBD2. Germline V CDR1 and CDR2: DFQATT, SNEGSKA (reference sequence). The junction had 9 bases not matched to a gene; V was cut back by 5 bases and J by 1 base. The CDR3 covers 17 residues. The DNA of the CDR3 is TGCAGTGCTCAAGACTGGACTAGCGGGAGGGGGTCCTACGAGCAGTACTTC. Its protein is CSAQDWTSGRGSYEQYF.

This clonotype was detected ten times or more. The chain links TRBV5-1 to TRBJ1-2; no firm D call. CDR3 size: 14 residues. Germline CDR1 reads SGHRS; CDR2 reads YFSETQ. The V gene lost 0 bases and the J gene lost 4 bases, with 10 bases spanning the gap. The CDR3 is CASSLEQYGYGYTF. CDR3 nucleotide sequence: TGCGCCAGCAGCTTGGAGCAATACGGCTATGGCTACACCTTC. The entire variable domain, with the rest obtained from reference TRBV5-1 and TRBJ1-2, is as follows: KAGVTQTPRYLIKTRGQQVTLSCSPISGHRSVSWYQQTPGQGLQFLFEYFSETQRNKGNFPGRFSGRQFSNSRSEMNVSTLELGDSALYLCASSLEQYGYGYTFGSGTRLTVV.

This chain connects TRBV10-3 to TRBJ1-5; no clear D gene. In germline, CDR1 is ENHRY, CDR2 SYGVKD. Trimming left V 5 bases short and J 1 base short, with 6 bases between. This CDR3 contains 13 residues. CDR3 sequence: CAISWGSNQPQHF. DNA for the CDR3: TGTGCCATCAGTTGGGGAAGCAATCAGCCCCAGCATTTT.